Each of the 10 T cell receptor beta chains below was sequenced from the same sample in a study of T-cell memory formation after mild COVID-19. MiXCR, run by TCRdb on the 5' RACE reads, gives a single entry per CDR3 protein. The sample yields 110,000 to 150,000 distinct CDR3 sequences, about 25% seen once. What was sequenced was PBMCs or a T cell subset sorted from them (not recorded which). These TCRs come from an adult woman who had mild COVID-19 (a few samples of this study predate the infection). Cell type and time point are not known.

This clonotype turned up a few times. This chain joins TRBV6-5 and TRBJ2-2; 8 bases match TRBD1. After removal of 8 bases from V and 1 base from J, the junction contained 3 bases not matched to a gene. CDR1 MNHEY and CDR2 SVGAGI come from the germline V gene. The length of the CDR3 is 14 residues. In DNA form, the CDR3 reads TGTGCCAGCGGACAGGGAGAGAACACCGGGGAGCTGTTTTTT. The encoded protein is CASGQGENTGELFF.

Only a few counts were recorded for this clonotype. This chain uses TRBV29-1 with TRBJ2-1; D is possibly TRBD2 (6 bases). CDR1 and CDR2 (germline): SQVTM, ANQGSEA. The CDR3 totals 14 residues. Trimming took off 6 bases at V and 7 bases at J, with 19 bases between the two ends. Here the CDR3 DNA reads TGCAGCGTGGAGGGATCCCTTGGAACGAATGAGCAGTTCTTC. Translating it yields CSVEGSLGTNEQFF.

The rearrangement joins TRBV19 to TRBJ1-5; no clear D gene. The CDR3 runs 16 residues. Germline V lookup: CDR1 LNHDA, CDR2 SQIVND (reference sequence). The V gene lost 8 bases and the J gene lost 2 bases, with 19 bases spanning the gap. CDR3 region: CASRSGIPGGNQPQHF. The CDR3 DNA reads TGTGCCAGTCGGTCAGGAATCCCCGGCGGCAATCAGCCCCAGCATTTT.

The rearrangement links TRBV6-5 to TRBJ1-4; D is unresolved. Germline CDR1 is MNHEY and CDR2 is SVGAGI. V was cut by 5 bases and J by 6 bases, with 13 bases left in between. The CDR3 is 14 amino acids. The CDR3 coding sequence is TGTGCCAGCAGTAGGGTCGCCGGGGATGAAAAACTGTTTTTT. It encodes CASSRVAGDEKLFF.

This rearrangement joins TRBV6-5 to TRBJ2-2; D ambiguous. Germline assignment: CDR1 MNHEY and CDR2 SVGAGI. The CDR3 is 12 residues long. V gave up 6 bases and J gave up 3 bases, with 5 bases separating them. The DNA of the CDR3 is TGTGCCAGCAGGTCGGACACCGGGGAGCTGTTTTTT. Protein sequence: CASRSDTGELFF.

This clonotype has more than one count but fewer than ten. This rearrangement joins TRBV6-2 or TRBV6-3 to TRBJ2-7, with 7 bases aligning to TRBD1. The V segment lost 2 bases and the J segment 7 bases; nucleotides outside the gene matches: 14. The V gene's germline CDR1 is MNHEY and CDR2 SVGEGT. This CDR3 is 16 amino acids long. Written as DNA, the CDR3 is TGTGCCAGCAGTTACCTGGGACAGCTCCCCCCTCGGGAGCAGTACTTC. Its protein is CASSYLGQLPPREQYF.

The chain recombines TRBV25-1 with TRBJ2-1; the match to TRBD2 covers 7 bases. Germline V gene sequence: CDR1 MGHDK, CDR2 SYGVNS. There are 15 residues in the CDR3. The J segment lost 2 bases and the V segment lost 6 bases, leaving 7 bases of the junction unmatched. The CDR3 region is CASSGLGTTYNEQFF. The CDR3 nucleotides are TGTGCCAGCAGCGGACTAGGGACTACCTACAATGAGCAGTTCTTC.

The rearrangement joins TRBV6-6 to TRBJ2-5; D is unresolved. This CDR3 comprises 14 residues. The germline V and J ends were trimmed by 6 bases and 2 bases, with 13 bases remaining between them. CDR1 MNHNY and CDR2 SVGAGI come from the germline V gene (reference sequence). CDR3 amino acids: CASSPSQGQETQYF. CDR3 coding DNA: TGTGCCAGCAGCCCCTCTCAAGGACAAGAGACCCAGTACTTC.

CDR3 residues: CASAAGSNNEQFF. DNA for the CDR3: TGTGCCAGTGCTGCGGGATCCAACAATGAGCAGTTCTTC. The chain joins TRBV9 to TRBJ2-1; D is possibly TRBD2 (6 bases). The germline V gene encodes CDR1 SGDLS and CDR2 YYNGEE. This CDR3 comprises 13 residues. V was trimmed by 8 bases and J by 5 bases, leaving 14 bases between them. Supplemented by reference TRBV9 and TRBJ2-1, the full variable domain reads DSGVTQTPKHLITATGQRVTLRCSPRSGDLSVYWYQQSLDQGLQFLIQYYNGEERAKGNILERFSAQQFPDLHSELNLSSLELGDSALYFCASAAGSNNEQFFGPGTRLTVL.

The J gene is TRBJ2-5, the V gene TRBV28; 14 bases fit TRBD2. V gave up 5 bases and J gave up 3 bases; unmatched junction bases: 8. Germline CDR1 and CDR2: MDHEN and SYDVKM. The CDR3 totals 17 residues. The CDR3 DNA reads TGTGCCAGCAGTGGCCCACCGGGACTAGCGGGGGAAGAGACCCAGTACTTC. This gives the protein CASSGPPGLAGEETQYF.